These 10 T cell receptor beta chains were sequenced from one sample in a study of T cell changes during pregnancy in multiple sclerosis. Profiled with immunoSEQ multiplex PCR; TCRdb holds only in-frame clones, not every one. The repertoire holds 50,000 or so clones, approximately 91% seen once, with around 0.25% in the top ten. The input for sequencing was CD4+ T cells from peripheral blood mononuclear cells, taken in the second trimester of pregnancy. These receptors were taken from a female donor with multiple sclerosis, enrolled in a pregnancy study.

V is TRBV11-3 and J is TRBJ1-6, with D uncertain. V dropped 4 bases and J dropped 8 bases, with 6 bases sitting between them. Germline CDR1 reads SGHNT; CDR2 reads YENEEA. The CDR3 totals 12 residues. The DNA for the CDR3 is TGTGCCAGCAGCTCCAATGATTCACCCCTCCACTTT. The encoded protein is CASSSNDSPLHF.

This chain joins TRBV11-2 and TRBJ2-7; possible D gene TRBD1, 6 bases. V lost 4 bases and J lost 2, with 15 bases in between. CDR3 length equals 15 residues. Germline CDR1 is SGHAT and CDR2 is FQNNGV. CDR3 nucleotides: TGTGCCAGCAGCTCCTACCAGACAGGAGCCTACGAGCAGTACTTC. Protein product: CASSSYQTGAYEQYF.

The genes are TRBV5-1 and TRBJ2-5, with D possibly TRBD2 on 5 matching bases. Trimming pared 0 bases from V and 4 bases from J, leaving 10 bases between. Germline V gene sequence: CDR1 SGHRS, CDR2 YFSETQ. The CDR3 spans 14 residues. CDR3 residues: CASSLGTPRETQYF. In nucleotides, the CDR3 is TGCGCCAGCAGCTTGGGGACTCCTCGAGAGACCCAGTACTTC.

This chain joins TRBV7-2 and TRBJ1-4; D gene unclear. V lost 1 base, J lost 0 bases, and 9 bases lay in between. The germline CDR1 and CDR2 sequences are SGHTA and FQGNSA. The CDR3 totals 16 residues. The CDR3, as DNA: TGTGCCAGCAGCTTAGATTTTCTTGCAACTAATGAAAAACTGTTTTTT. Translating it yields CASSLDFLATNEKLFF. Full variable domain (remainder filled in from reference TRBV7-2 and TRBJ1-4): GAGVSQSPSNKVTEKGKDVELRCDPISGHTALYWYRQSLGQGLEFLIYFQGNSAPDKSGLPSDRFSAERTGGSVSTLTIQRTQQEDSAVYLCASSLDFLATNEKLFFGSGTQLSVL.

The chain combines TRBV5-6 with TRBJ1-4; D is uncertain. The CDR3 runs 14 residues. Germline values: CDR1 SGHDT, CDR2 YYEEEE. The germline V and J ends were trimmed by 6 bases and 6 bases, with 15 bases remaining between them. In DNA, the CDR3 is TGTGCCAGCAATTCCAGGTCGGGATATGAAAAACTGTTTTTT. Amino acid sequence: CASNSRSGYEKLFF.

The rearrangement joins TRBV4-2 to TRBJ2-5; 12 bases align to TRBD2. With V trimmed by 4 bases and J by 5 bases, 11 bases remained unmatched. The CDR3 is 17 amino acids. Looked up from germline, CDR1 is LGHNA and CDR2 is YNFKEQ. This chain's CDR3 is CASSLDPSGGAGETQYF. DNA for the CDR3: TGTGCCAGCAGCCTCGACCCTAGCGGGGGGGCTGGGGAGACCCAGTACTTC.

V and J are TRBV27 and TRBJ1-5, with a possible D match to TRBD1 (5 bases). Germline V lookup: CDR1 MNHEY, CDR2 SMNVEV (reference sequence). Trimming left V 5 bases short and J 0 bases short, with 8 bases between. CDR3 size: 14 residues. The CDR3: CASSRGNSNQPQHF. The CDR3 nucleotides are TGTGCCAGCAGTAGGGGCAATAGCAATCAGCCCCAGCATTTT.

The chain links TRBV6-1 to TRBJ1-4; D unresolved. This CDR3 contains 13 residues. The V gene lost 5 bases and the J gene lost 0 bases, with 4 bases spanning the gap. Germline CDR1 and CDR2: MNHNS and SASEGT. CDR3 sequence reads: CASSRATNEKLFF. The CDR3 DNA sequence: TGTGCCAGCAGTCGTGCAACTAATGAAAAACTGTTTTTT.

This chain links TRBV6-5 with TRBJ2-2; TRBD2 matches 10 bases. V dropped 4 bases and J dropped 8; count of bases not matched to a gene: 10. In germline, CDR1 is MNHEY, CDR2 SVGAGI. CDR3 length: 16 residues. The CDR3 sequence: CASSWGRLAGAGELFF. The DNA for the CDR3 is TGTGCCAGCAGTTGGGGAAGGCTAGCGGGGGCGGGGGAGCTGTTTTTT.

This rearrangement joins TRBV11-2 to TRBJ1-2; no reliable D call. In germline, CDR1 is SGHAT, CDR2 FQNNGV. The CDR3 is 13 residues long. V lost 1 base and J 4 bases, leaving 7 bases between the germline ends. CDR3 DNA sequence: TGTGCCAGCAGCTTAGCAGGATCCTATGGCTACACCTTC. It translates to CASSLAGSYGYTF.